This entry concerns a single T cell receptor (beta chain). Antigen unknown. Looked up from germline, CDR1 is SGDLS and CDR2 is YYNGEE. Trimming shortened V by 3 bases and J by 1 base, and 12 bases separated the two germline ends. The CDR3 is 15 residues long. This record belongs to a study of T cell responses to AZD1222 COVID-19 vaccine. The study's findings and limits: Sampled repertoires all dated from after the peak T cell response.

The assay was immunoSEQ multiplex PCR, and TCRdb's table has in-frame clones only and misses some. The sample holds roughly 96,000 clones, roughly nine tenths seen once. J is TRBJ2-3 and V is TRBV9; the D gene could be TRBD1 or TRBD2 (6 bases each). The source is an adult in good health. The sample here was peripheral blood, taken on day 0 of AZD1222 vaccination. The CDR3 sequence: CASSDRRGGTDTQYF. CDR3 bases: TGTGCCAGCAGCGATAGGAGGGGGGGCACAGATACGCAGTATTTT. The whole variable domain, remainder taken from reference TRBV9 and TRBJ2-3, is DSGVTQTPKHLITATGQRVTLRCSPRSGDLSVYWYQQSLDQGLQFLIQYYNGEERAKGNILERFSAQQFPDLHSELNLSSLELGDSALYFCASSDRRGGTDTQYFGPGTRLTVL.